This T cell receptor (beta chain) is drawn from a study of human T cells and chemical hapten exposure. As for the study in general: TCR yield per sample varied, mainly due to pooled library volumes. Findings of the study overall: PT1 expanded TCR counts and patch test score correlated positively.

As for time point: patch test 2, 6 weeks after DPC sensitization. As to treatment: therapeutic diphenylcyclopropenone sensitization with weekly scalp DPC. V dropped 6 bases and J dropped 4 bases, with 13 bases sitting between them. CDR3 size: 14 residues. For the library, individual cDNA molecules each received unique molecular identifiers. TCRdb processed the RACE reads anew with MiXCR; each CDR3 protein has one entry. The table records roughly 380,000 distinct CDR3 sequences, about 6.9% of them present only once. This clonotype was recorded a few times. Its antigen is not known. V is TRBV12-3 or TRBV12-4 and J is TRBJ2-1; no firm D call. This specimen consisted of whole blood, obtained in connection with sensitization to the hapten diphenylcyclopropenone (DPC). The TCR comes from a woman aged 18-29 years with alopecia areata. Some clones in this sample may be carry-over from other donors' samples. In nucleotides, the CDR3 is TGTGCCAGCAGGCCCGACCAGTCATACAATGAGCAGTTCTTC. Encoded protein: CASRPDQSYNEQFF.